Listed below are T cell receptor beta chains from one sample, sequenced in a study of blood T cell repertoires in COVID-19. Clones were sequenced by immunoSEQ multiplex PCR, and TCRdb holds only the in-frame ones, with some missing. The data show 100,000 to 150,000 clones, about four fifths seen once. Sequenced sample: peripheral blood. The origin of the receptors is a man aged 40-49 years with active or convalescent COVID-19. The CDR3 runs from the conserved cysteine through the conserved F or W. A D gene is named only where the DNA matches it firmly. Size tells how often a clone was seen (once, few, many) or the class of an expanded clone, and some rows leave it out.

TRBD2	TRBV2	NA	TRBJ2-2	TGTGCCAGCAGTGCGATACCGGGACTAGGAATGGCCGGGGAGCTGTTTTTT	CASSAIPGLGMAGELFF
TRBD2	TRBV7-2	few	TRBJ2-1	TGTGCCAGCAGCAGGACTAGCGGGACCGAAAATGAGCAGTTCTTC	CASSRTSGTENEQFF
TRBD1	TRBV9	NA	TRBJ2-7	TGTGCCAGCAGCGTCGGGACAGTCTCCTACGAGCAGTACTTC	CASSVGTVSYEQYF
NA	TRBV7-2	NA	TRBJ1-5	TGTGCCAGCAGCCGGCGGACTGGCAATCAGCCCCAGCATTTT	CASSRRTGNQPQHF
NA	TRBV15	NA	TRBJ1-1	TGTGCCACCAGCAGAGATGAGTGGGGCTCAAAGGACACTGAAGCTTTCTTT	CATSRDEWGSKDTEAFF
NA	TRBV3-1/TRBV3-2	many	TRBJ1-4	TGTGCCAGCAGCCACAGGCCCGCAACTAATGAAAAACTGTTTTTT	CASSHRPATNEKLFF
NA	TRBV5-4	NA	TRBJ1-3	TGTGCCAGCAGCTACGACACAACCTCTGGAAACACCATATATTTT	CASSYDTTSGNTIYF
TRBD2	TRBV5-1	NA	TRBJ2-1	TGCGCCAGCAGCTTGGATGGCGGGGGGGCCTACAATGAGCAGTTCTTC	CASSLDGGGAYNEQFF
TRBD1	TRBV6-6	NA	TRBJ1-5	TGTGCCAGCAGTCCCGGACAGGATCAGCCCCAGCATTTT	CASSPGQDQPQHF
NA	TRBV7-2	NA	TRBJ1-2	TGTGCCAGCAGCTTAGAAACCCACCCCCCTCCGGTCTATGGCTACACCTTC	CASSLETHPPPVYGYTF
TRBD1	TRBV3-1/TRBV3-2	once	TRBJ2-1	TGTGCCAGCAGCCAAAAGGGAGGACAGGGTGGGTTCTTC	CASSQKGGQGGFF
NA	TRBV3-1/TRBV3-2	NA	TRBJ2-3	TGTGCCAGCAGCCCCAACCGGGGGAGCACAGATACGCAGTATTTT	CASSPNRGSTDTQYF
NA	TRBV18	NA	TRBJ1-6	TGTGCCAGCTCACCTGAATCCCCTGGACATTATAATTCACCCCTCCACTTT	CASSPESPGHYNSPLHF
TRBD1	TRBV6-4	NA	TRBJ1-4	TGTGCCAGCAGTAGATTCGGACAGGGGGGTGAAAAACTGTTTTTT	CASSRFGQGGEKLFF
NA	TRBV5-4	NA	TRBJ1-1	TGTGCCAGCAGCTTGGGCCTCCTAGAAGCTTTCTTT	CASSLGLLEAFF
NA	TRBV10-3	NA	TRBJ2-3	TGTGCCATCAGGGGACTGGCAACAAGCACAGATACGCAGTATTTT	CAIRGLATSTDTQYF
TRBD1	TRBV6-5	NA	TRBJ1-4	TGTGCCAGCAGTTACACCGACAGGGGAAGCGAAAAACTGTTTTTT	CASSYTDRGSEKLFF
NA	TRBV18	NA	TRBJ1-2	TGTGCCAGCAGAGCAGGTGGAAGCTACTATGGCTACACCTTC	CASRAGGSYYGYTF
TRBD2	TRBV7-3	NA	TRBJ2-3	TGTGCCAGCAGCAACAAGAGGATGCGGGGGGCCACAGATACGCAGTATTTT	CASSNKRMRGATDTQYF
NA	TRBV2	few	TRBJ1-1	TGTGCCAGCGGAGGCAGGGGAAAAGCTTTCTTT	CASGGRGKAFF
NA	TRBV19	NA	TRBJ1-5	TGTGCCAGTAGTAAAGGGGTGAGCCAGCCCCAGCATTTT	CASSKGVSQPQHF
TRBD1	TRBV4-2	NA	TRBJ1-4	TGTGCCAGCAGCCGCCGGGGACAGGGAACCGAAAAACTGTTTTTT	CASSRRGQGTEKLFF
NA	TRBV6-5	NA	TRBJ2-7	TGTGCCACCCTGTCCGTTGCCTACGAGCAGTACTTC	CATLSVAYEQYF
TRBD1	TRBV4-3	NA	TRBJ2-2	TGCGCCAGCAGCCAAGCGACAGGGACGGCCGGGGAGCTGTTTTTT	CASSQATGTAGELFF
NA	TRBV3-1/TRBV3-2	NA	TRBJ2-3	TGTGCCAGCAGCCAAGATGATCGGGGGGCCGCCAGTACGCAGTATTTT	CASSQDDRGAASTQYF
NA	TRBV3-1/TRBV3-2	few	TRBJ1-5	TGTGCCAGCAGCCAAGGGGGAGGCAATCAGCCCCAGCATTTT	CASSQGGGNQPQHF
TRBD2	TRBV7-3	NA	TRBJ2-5	TGTGCCAGCAGTGTCAGCGGGGGCCAAGAGACCCAGTACTTC	CASSVSGGQETQYF
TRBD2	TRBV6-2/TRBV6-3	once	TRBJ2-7	TGTGCCAGCAGTTACTCCTCGGGGGGTTTCTACGAGCAGTACTTC	CASSYSSGGFYEQYF
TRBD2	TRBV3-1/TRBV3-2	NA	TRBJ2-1	TGTGCCAGCAGCCCTAGCGGGGGGGCCCACAATGAGCAGTTCTTC	CASSPSGGAHNEQFF
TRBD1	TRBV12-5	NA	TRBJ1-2	TGTGCTAGTGGTCGACAGGGGGCGAACTATGGCTACACCTTC	CASGRQGANYGYTF
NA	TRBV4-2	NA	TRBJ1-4	TGTGCCAGCAGCCAAGTGGGGGCGGGGGTTGTTGGGGAAAAACTGTTTTTT	CASSQVGAGVVGEKLFF
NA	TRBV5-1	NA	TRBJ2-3	TGCGCCAGCAGCTTCAACGGGGGCACAGATACGCAGTATTTT	CASSFNGGTDTQYF
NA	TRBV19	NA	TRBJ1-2	TGTGCCAGTAGTAAGGGGTCTGGCTACACCTTC	CASSKGSGYTF
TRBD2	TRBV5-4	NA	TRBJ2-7	TGTGCCAGCAGCTTGGATGCGGGGGGAGGCTACGAGCAGTACTTC	CASSLDAGGGYEQYF
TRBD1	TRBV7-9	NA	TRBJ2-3	TGTGCCAGCAGCTTAGAGCCCGGGACAGGGAGGACAGATACGCAGTATTTT	CASSLEPGTGRTDTQYF
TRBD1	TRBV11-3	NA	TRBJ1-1	TGTGCCAGCAGCTTAGGGGGGACAGCTGAAGCTTTCTTT	CASSLGGTAEAFF
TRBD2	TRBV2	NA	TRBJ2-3	TGTGCCAGCAGTGCCCGCACTAGCGGAGGCACAGATACGCAGTATTTT	CASSARTSGGTDTQYF
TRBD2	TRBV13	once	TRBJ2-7	TGTGCCAGCAGCCCCCGTCCGGGGGGGATTAGCTCCTACGAGCAGTACTTC	CASSPRPGGISSYEQYF
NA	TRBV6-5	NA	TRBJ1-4	TGTGCCAGCAAAAAAAATTCGAATGAAAAACTGTTTTTT	CASKKNSNEKLFF
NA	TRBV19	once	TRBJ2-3	TGTGCCAGTATGCGGAGTAGCACAGATACGCAGTATTTT	CASMRSSTDTQYF
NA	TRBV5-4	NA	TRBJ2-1	TGTGCCAGCAATGTTGCGGTAGAGGGCAATGAGCAGTTCTTC	CASNVAVEGNEQFF
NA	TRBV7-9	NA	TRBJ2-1	TGTGCCAGCAGCTTAGCGCGCGGGGGCGGGAATGAGCAGTTCTTC	CASSLARGGGNEQFF
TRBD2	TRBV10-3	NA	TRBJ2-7	TGTGCCATCAGTGGCCGCACAGGACTAGCGGAGGGCATTTTCTACGAGCAGTACTTC	CAISGRTGLAEGIFYEQYF
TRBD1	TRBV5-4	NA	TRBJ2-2	TGTGCCAGCAGCACAGGGGGCGCGGGCGGGGAGCTGTTTTTT	CASSTGGAGGELFF
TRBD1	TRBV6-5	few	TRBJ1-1	TGTGCCAGCAGTTACAAGGCCACAGGGGTGAACACTGAAGCTTTCTTT	CASSYKATGVNTEAFF
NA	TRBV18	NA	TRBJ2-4	TGTGCCAGCTCACCCTACACCGCGTCTGGGGCTATGACGGCCAAAAACATTCAGTACTTC	CASSPYTASGAMTAKNIQYF
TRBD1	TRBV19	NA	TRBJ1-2	TGTGCCAGTAGTCAGGGCAGGGGGCTTGACTATGGCTACACCTTC	CASSQGRGLDYGYTF
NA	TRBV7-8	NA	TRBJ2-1	TGTGCCAGCAGCTTGCCTAGCAATGAGCAGTTCTTC	CASSLPSNEQFF
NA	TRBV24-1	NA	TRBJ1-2	TGTGCCACCAGTGATTCCCGCTCGGACATCTATGGCTACACCTTC	CATSDSRSDIYGYTF
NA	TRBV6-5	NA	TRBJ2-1	TGTGCCAGCAATAGACCTCTAGACAATGAGCAGTTCTTC	CASNRPLDNEQFF